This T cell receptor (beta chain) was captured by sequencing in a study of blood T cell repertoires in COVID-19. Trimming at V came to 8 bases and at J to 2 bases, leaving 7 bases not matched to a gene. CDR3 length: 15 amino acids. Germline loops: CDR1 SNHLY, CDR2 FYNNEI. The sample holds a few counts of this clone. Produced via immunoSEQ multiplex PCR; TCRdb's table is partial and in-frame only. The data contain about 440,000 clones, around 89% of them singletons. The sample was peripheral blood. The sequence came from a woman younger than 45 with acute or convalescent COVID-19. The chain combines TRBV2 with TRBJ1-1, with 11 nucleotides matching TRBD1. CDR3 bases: TGTGCCAGCCGAAGGACAGGGGGCCCTAACACTGAAGCTTTCTTT. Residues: CASRRTGGPNTEAFF.